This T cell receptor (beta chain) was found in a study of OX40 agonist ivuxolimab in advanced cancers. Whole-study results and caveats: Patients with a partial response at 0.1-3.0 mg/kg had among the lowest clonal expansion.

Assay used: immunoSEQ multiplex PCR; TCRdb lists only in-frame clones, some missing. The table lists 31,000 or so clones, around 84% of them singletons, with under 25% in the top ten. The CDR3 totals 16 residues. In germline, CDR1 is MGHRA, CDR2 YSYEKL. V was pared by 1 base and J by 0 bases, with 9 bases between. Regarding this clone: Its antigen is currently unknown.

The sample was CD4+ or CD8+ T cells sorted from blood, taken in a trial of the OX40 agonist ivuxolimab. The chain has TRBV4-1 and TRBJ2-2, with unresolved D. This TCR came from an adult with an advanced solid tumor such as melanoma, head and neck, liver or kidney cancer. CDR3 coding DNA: TGCGCCAGCAGCCAAGGGGAACCCTCGAACACCGGGGAGCTGTTTTTT. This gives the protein CASSQGEPSNTGELFF.